The 27 T cell receptor beta chains in this list originate from one sample, sequenced in a study of blood T cell repertoires in COVID-19. Profiled with immunoSEQ multiplex PCR; TCRdb holds only in-frame clones, not every one. The sample consists of fewer than 250,000 clones, just over 85% of them appearing once. Input material: peripheral blood. Receptors were obtained from a man between 45 and 60 years old with COVID-19, enrolled during active disease.

Details on this clone: At one end the junction does not follow the germline gene, possibly because of a read error. The rearrangement uses TRBV3-1 (or the pseudogene TRBV3-2) and TRBJ1-5; D unclear. The length of the CDR3 is 13 residues. Germline V CDR1 and CDR2: LGHDT, YNNKEL (reference sequence). The CDR3 loop reads CASSQGVDQPQHF. CDR3 nucleotides: TGTGCCAGCAGCCAGGGAGTTGATCAACCCCAGCATTTT.

In its sample, this clone was seen once. The chain carries TRBV30 and TRBJ2-7; no firm D call. With 4 bases removed from V and 2 bases from J, the gap between germline ends came to 18 bases. CDR1 and CDR2 (germline): GTSNPN, SVGIG (reference sequence). This CDR3 has 15 residues. The chain's CDR3 is CAWTTTLGGAYEQYF. In nucleotides, the CDR3 is TGTGCCTGGACAACGACTCTGGGTGGAGCCTACGAGCAGTACTTC.

The chain combines TRBV7-2 with TRBJ1-1; 9 bases are shared with TRBD1. The CDR3 length is 14 residues. Germline CDR1 and CDR2: SGHTA and FQGNSA. V lost 5 bases and J lost 2; bases outside the gene matches: 3. The CDR3 loop is CASSVQGANTEAFF. The DNA for the CDR3 is TGTGCCAGCAGCGTACAGGGGGCAAACACTGAAGCTTTCTTT.

The chain carries TRBV19 and TRBJ2-4, with a possible D match to TRBD2 (7 bases). This CDR3 comprises 17 residues. Trimming left V 5 bases short and J 0 bases short, with 17 bases between. Germline-derived CDR1 and CDR2 are LNHDA and SQIVND (reference sequence). The CDR3 reads CASSPPAGAAAKNIQYF. Here the CDR3 DNA reads TGTGCCAGTAGTCCCCCCGCGGGGGCCGCAGCCAAAAACATTCAGTACTTC. The full variable domain, rest sourced from reference TRBV19 and TRBJ2-4, is DGGITQSPKYLFRKEGQNVTLSCEQNLNHDAMYWYRQDPGQGLRLIYYSQIVNDFQKGDIAEGYSVSREKKESFPLTVTSAQKNPTAFYLCASSPPAGAAAKNIQYFGAGTRLSVL.

This clone was observed once. The chain employs TRBV5-4 and TRBJ2-1; 8 bases align to TRBD2. Germline-derived CDR1 and CDR2 are SGHNT and YYREEE (reference sequence). Trimming cost V 1 base and J 9 bases; bases outside gene matches: 12. The CDR3 is 16 residues long. CDR3 DNA sequence: TGTGCCAGCAGCTTGTTAGCGGGGCTACGTGAGAGTGAGCAGTTCTTC. As protein: CASSLLAGLRESEQFF.

The rearrangement links TRBV24-1 to TRBJ2-5; TRBD1 might be the D (6 bases). The CDR3 sequence is 16 residues long. CDR1 and CDR2 from the germline V gene are KGHDR and SFDVKD. V lost 10 bases and J lost 2, with 22 bases in between. CDR3 amino acids: CATLTIDRNGQETQYF. In nucleotides, the CDR3 is TGTGCCACTCTCACCATCGACAGGAACGGTCAAGAGACCCAGTACTTC.

This chain joins TRBV28 and TRBJ2-3, with a weak D call TRBD1 (5 bases). The germline V and J ends were trimmed by 5 bases and 2 bases, with 11 bases remaining between them. The CDR3 has 14 residues. Germline lookup yields CDR1 MDHEN and CDR2 SYDVKM. The CDR3 is CASSPGSATDTQYF. The DNA for the CDR3 is TGTGCCAGCAGTCCAGGGTCGGCCACAGATACGCAGTATTTT.

This chain joins TRBV2 and TRBJ1-3, with 7 nucleotides matching TRBD1. The CDR3 length is 14 residues. Germline V gene lookup returns CDR1 SNHLY and CDR2 FYNNEI. J was trimmed by 4 bases and V by 3 bases; bases with no gene match: 3. The CDR3 here is CASSETGRGNTIYF. DNA of the CDR3: TGTGCCAGCAGTGAGACAGGGAGAGGAAACACCATATATTTT.

This clone was seen just once. The chain carries TRBV6-5 and TRBJ2-2; maybe TRBD2 (6 bases). Per germline, CDR1 MNHEY and CDR2 SVGAGI. V was trimmed by 7 bases and J by 0 bases, leaving 12 bases between them. CDR3 length: 15 residues. The CDR3 loop reads CASKASETNTGELFF. DNA of the CDR3: TGTGCCAGCAAGGCTAGCGAGACGAACACCGGGGAGCTGTTTTTT.

The chain recombines TRBV5-1 with TRBJ2-7, with 10 bases fitting TRBD1. The V segment lost 4 bases and the J segment 5 bases; nucleotides outside the gene matches: 9. This CDR3 comprises 15 residues. CDR1 is SGHRS and CDR2 is YFSETQ in the germline V gene. The CDR3 DNA sequence: TGCGCCAGCAGCGGCCGGGACAGGGGATTGGACGAGCAGTACTTC. Residues: CASSGRDRGLDEQYF.

The rearrangement joins TRBV6-1 to TRBJ1-3; TRBD1 agrees at 7 bases. Germline assignment: CDR1 MNHNS and CDR2 SASEGT. V lost 1 base to trimming and J lost 3 bases; unmatched junction nucleotides: 3. The CDR3 extends over 15 amino acids. Written as DNA, the CDR3 is TGTGCCAGCAGTGAAGGAACAGGGGTTGGAAACACCATATATTTT. Translated: CASSEGTGVGNTIYF.

The chain is built from TRBV7-8 and TRBJ2-7; TRBD2 agrees at 14 bases. With V trimmed by 5 bases and J by 7 bases, 10 bases remained unmatched. Germline V gives CDR1 SGHVS, CDR2 FQNEAQ. The CDR3 totals 16 residues. Written as DNA, the CDR3 is TGTGCCAGCAGCCCAAGACTAGCGGGAGGGCCGCTGGAGCAGTACTTC. Protein: CASSPRLAGGPLEQYF.

The gene calls are TRBV10-3 and TRBJ2-1, with TRBD2 matching over 15 bases. With V trimmed by 4 bases and J by 6 bases, 4 bases remained unmatched. The CDR3 is 16 amino acids. From germline, CDR1 is ENHRY and CDR2 SYGVKD. CDR3 coding DNA: TGTGCCATCAGTGCTGGGACTAGCGGGGGGTCCAATGAGCAGTTCTTC. It encodes CAISAGTSGGSNEQFF.

The rearrangement uses TRBV7-3 and TRBJ2-5; 7 bases align to TRBD2. Germline CDR1 is SGHTA and CDR2 is FQGTGA. This CDR3 has 15 amino acids. Trimming took 5 bases from V and 5 from J; bases not matched to a gene: 11. CDR3 coding DNA: TGTGCCAGCAGCCCAAGCGGGGCCTCCGGGGAGACCCAGTACTTC. Protein product: CASSPSGASGETQYF.

Written as DNA, the CDR3 is TGCAGCGTCCGGCCGGACAGCCTAGTCCTAGGTGCTTTCTTT. Amino acids: CSVRPDSLVLGAFF. This chain links TRBV29-1 with TRBJ1-1, with a possible D match to TRBD1 (6 bases). There are 14 residues in the CDR3. The germline V and J ends were trimmed by 6 bases and 11 bases, with 25 bases remaining between them. Germline loops: CDR1 SQVTM, CDR2 ANQGSEA.

The chain employs TRBV5-1 and TRBJ2-5; 12 bases line up with TRBD1. The CDR3 runs to 16 residues. Germline CDR1 is SGHRS and CDR2 is YFSETQ. Trimming took 4 bases from V and 5 from J; bases not matched to a gene: 9. The CDR3 sequence is CASSPGQGAVFETQYF. The CDR3 DNA reads TGCGCCAGCAGCCCGGGACAGGGGGCAGTTTTTGAGACCCAGTACTTC.

The chain employs TRBV7-2 and TRBJ1-6; 10 positions agree with TRBD1. The CDR3 totals 15 residues. J gave up 9 bases and V 3 bases, and 5 bases lay outside the gene matches. From germline, CDR1 is SGHTA and CDR2 FQGNSA. The CDR3 nucleotides are TGTGCCAGCAGCTTGGAGACAGGGGGCAGTTCACCCCTCCACTTT. This codes for CASSLETGGSSPLHF. Based on the CDR3 plus reference TRBV7-2 and TRBJ1-6, the full variable domain is GAGVSQSPSNKVTEKGKDVELRCDPISGHTALYWYRQSLGQGLEFLIYFQGNSAPDKSGLPSDRFSAERTGGSVSTLTIQRTQQEDSAVYLCASSLETGGSSPLHFGNGTRLTVT.

The table lists this clone with a few counts. The chain joins TRBV7-3 to TRBJ2-3; TRBD2 matches 9 bases. The CDR3 consists of 17 residues. V gave up 0 bases and J gave up 5 bases; unmatched junction bases: 9. Per the germline V gene, CDR1 is SGHTA and CDR2 is FQGTGA. The CDR3 protein is CASSLTRASGAVDTQYF. The DNA for the CDR3 is TGTGCCAGCAGCTTAACCCGGGCTAGCGGGGCGGTAGATACGCAGTATTTT.

DNA for the CDR3: TGCGCCAGCAGCTTGGCCCCGACAGGGGCTACCTACGAGCAGTACTTC. Amino acids: CASSLAPTGATYEQYF. This sequence joins TRBV5-1 and TRBJ2-7, with 8 bases matching TRBD1. The CDR3 sequence is 16 residues long. Germline V lookup: CDR1 SGHRS, CDR2 YFSETQ. Trimming took 0 bases from V and 2 from J; bases not matched to a gene: 7.

The V and J genes are TRBV15 and TRBJ2-3, with 9 positions matching TRBD2. This CDR3 is built from 17 residues. Unmatched junction bases numbered 7, after V lost 2 bases and J lost 1 base. From germline, CDR1 is LNHNV and CDR2 YYDKDF (reference sequence). The CDR3 loop reads CATSRSGSSGGTDTQYF. The CDR3, as DNA: TGTGCCACCAGCAGATCCGGCTCTAGCGGGGGCACAGATACGCAGTATTTT.

The rearrangement joins TRBV5-8 to TRBJ2-7; 10 bases fit TRBD1. Germline CDR1 and CDR2: SGHTS and YDEGEE. The length of the CDR3 is 15 residues. The V and J ends lost 4 bases and 5 bases, in that order; junction bases with no gene match: 9. CDR3 bases: TGTGCCAGCAGCATAATGGGACAGGGGATCAACGAGCAGTACTTC. It translates to CASSIMGQGINEQYF.

The CDR3 DNA sequence: TGTGCCAGCAGCAGAGGGGCGGGGGCAATGTATCAGCCCCAGCATTTT. Its translation is CASSRGAGAMYQPQHF. This rearrangement joins TRBV2 to TRBJ1-5, with D possibly being TRBD1 (6 bases). The CDR3 is made up of 16 amino acids. Germline V gives CDR1 SNHLY, CDR2 FYNNEI. V was shortened by 6 bases and J by 5 bases, with 20 bases between the two germline ends.

The chain is built from TRBV10-3 and TRBJ1-3, with TRBD1 matching over 8 bases. CDR1 is ENHRY, CDR2 SYGVKD, per germline. This CDR3 is built from 17 residues. The trim removed 4 bases at V and 4 bases at J, leaving 12 bases unmatched. For the CDR3, the DNA is TGTGCCATCAGTGGCCCAAAGGACAGGGTAGAAGGAAACACCATATATTTT. Its protein is CAISGPKDRVEGNTIYF.

This clone was seen just once. The chain employs TRBV7-3 and TRBJ2-7, with D perhaps TRBD2 (5 bases). Germline assignment: CDR1 SGHTA and CDR2 FQGTGA. V lost 5 bases and J 2 bases, leaving 16 bases between the germline ends. There are 15 residues in the CDR3. The CDR3 DNA reads as TGTGCCAGCAGCCTCGGAAGCGGTAGACCCTACGAGCAGTACTTC. It encodes CASSLGSGRPYEQYF. Filled out from reference TRBV7-3 and TRBJ2-7, the complete variable domain reads GAGVSQTPSNKVTEKGKYVELRCDPISGHTALYWYRQSLGQGPEFLIYFQGTGAADDSGLPNDRFFAVRPEGSVSTLKIQRTERGDSAVYLCASSLGSGRPYEQYFGPGTRLTVT.

This chain joins TRBV9 and TRBJ2-3; D is perhaps TRBD2 (6 bases). CDR3 length: 15 amino acids. The germline V gene encodes CDR1 SGDLS and CDR2 YYNGEE. Deletions cut 5 bases from V and 4 bases from J, with 17 bases between. CDR3 nucleotide sequence: TGTGCCAGCAGTCTACGGGGGAGCATGGCAGATACGCAGTATTTT. Amino acid sequence: CASSLRGSMADTQYF. The full variable domain, in which reference TRBV9 and TRBJ2-3 provide the parts outside the CDR3, is DSGVTQTPKHLITATGQRVTLRCSPRSGDLSVYWYQQSLDQGLQFLIQYYNGEERAKGNILERFSAQQFPDLHSELNLSSLELGDSALYFCASSLRGSMADTQYFGPGTRLTVL.

The chain employs TRBV7-9 and TRBJ1-6, with D uncertain. The CDR3 is 15 amino acids. Germline V gene data show CDR1 as SEHNR and CDR2 as FQNEAQ (reference sequence). Trimming took off 3 bases at V and 7 bases at J, with 13 bases between the two ends. CDR3 in amino acids: CASSFEGAVNSPLHF. CDR3 in DNA: TGTGCCAGCAGCTTCGAGGGAGCCGTCAATTCACCCCTCCACTTT.

This clone appeared once. The rearrangement joins TRBV4-1 to TRBJ1-3; 7 nucleotides match TRBD1. The CDR3 covers 17 residues. The V segment lost 0 bases and the J segment 0 bases; nucleotides outside the gene matches: 5. Looked up from germline, CDR1 is MGHRA and CDR2 is YSYEKL. The CDR3 DNA follows: TGCGCCAGCAGCCAAGAGTGGGGGACAGCCTCTGGAAACACCATATATTTT. Protein sequence: CASSQEWGTASGNTIYF.